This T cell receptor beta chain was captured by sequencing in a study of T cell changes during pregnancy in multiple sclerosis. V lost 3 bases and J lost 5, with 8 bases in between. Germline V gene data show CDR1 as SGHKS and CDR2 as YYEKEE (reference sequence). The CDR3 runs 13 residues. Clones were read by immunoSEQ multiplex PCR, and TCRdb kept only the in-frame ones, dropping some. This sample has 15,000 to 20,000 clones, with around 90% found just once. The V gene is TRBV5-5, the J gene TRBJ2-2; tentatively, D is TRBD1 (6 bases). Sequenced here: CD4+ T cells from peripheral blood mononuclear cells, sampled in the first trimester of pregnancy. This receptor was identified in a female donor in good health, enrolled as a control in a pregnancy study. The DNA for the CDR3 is TGTGCCAGCAGCTACAGGGAGACCGGGGAGCTGTTTTTT. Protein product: CASSYRETGELFF.